The T cell receptor (beta chain) under discussion was sequenced for a study of tissue T cells after allogeneic stem cell transplantation. Notes on the study in general: Few T cell clones were shared across patients, but motif clusters showed tissue-specific shared signatures. Limitations included a small, clinically heterogeneous cohort and limited sampling depth.

As regards this clone: Its antigen is undetermined.

TCRbeta CDR3 was sequenced at survey depth with template counts. This table comes from immunoSEQ multiplex PCR, and its TCRdb copy is limited to in-frame clones, with some not included. There are more than 6,500 clones in the sample; roughly 56% occur only once, and under 25% lies in the top ten. Non-transplant comparator patients with other cancers had at least five gastrointestinal samples and no known gastrointestinal disease. Material: duodenum tissue, obtained at autopsy. The receptor was derived from a female donor of 60 years or more with lung cancer.

The CDR3 region is CASSTDYVKNEQFF. The DNA of the CDR3 is TGCGCCAGCAGCACCGACTACGTCAAGAATGAGCAGTTCTTC. The rearrangement joins TRBV5-1 to TRBJ2-1; maybe TRBD2 (5 bases). Germline V gives CDR1 SGHRS, CDR2 YFSETQ. The CDR3 sequence is 14 residues long. The V end was cut by 4 bases, the J end by 7 bases, with 15 bases between.